This T cell receptor (beta chain) was retrieved from a study of blood T cell repertoires in COVID-19. Study-level information: Whether acute or convalescent, the COVID-19 samples came from the United States, Italy and Spain. PBMCs, B-cell-depleted T cells, or T cells were the source of the cDNA or gDNA that made up the material.

V dropped 3 bases and J dropped 0; count of bases not matched to a gene: 3. CDR1 is SGHRS, CDR2 YFSETQ, per germline. The CDR3 totals 15 residues. In the original processing: For nucleated cells, counts were estimated from reference gene primer amplification. Some clones are missing from TCRdb's copy, which holds only in-frame ones; the method was immunoSEQ multiplex PCR. V and J calls and clone size are given by that table; D and trimming were obtained from the DNA. The profile shows over 120,000 clones, just under 80% of them singletons. This clone was picked up a small number of times. The chain combines TRBV5-1 with TRBJ1-1, with TRBD1 identical over 9 bases. Specimen: peripheral blood. This sequence was found in a woman in her sixties or seventies with acute or convalescent COVID-19. CDR3 amino acids: CASSWGTGMNTEAFF. CDR3 nucleotide sequence: TGCGCCAGCAGCTGGGGGACAGGGATGAACACTGAAGCTTTCTTT.